The present T cell receptor beta chain was sequenced within a study of relationships among human T cell subsets (dated by TCRdb to the early 2010s). As for the study more broadly: The study sequenced eight distinct T cell populations from blood: pan T, CD8 cytotoxic, regulatory, Th1, Th2, naive plus transitional, activated and memory cells. Paper-wide results and their limitations: Over 55% of CD8+ cytotoxic sequences were found to belong to clones with over 100 reads, whereas few such clones were observed in the regulatory and Th2 subsets. The considerable overlap in CDR3s among Th1, Th2 and regulatory T cells was taken as suggesting that cell fate choices are stochastic. T cell counts went unrecorded for a couple of pan T samples, which were processed alongside pan B cells. No statistically significant differences in V, D and J usage, CDR3 length or N-nucleotide additions were observed among the seven subsets. A CD4+CD8+ double-positive population could not be ruled out by the bead-based sorting.

Miltenyi superparamagnetic beads coated with subset-specific monoclonal antibodies were used for isolation of the T cell subsets. Peripheral blood was used as the source from which all T cell populations were isolated. Whole blood was subjected to Ficoll separation to obtain mononuclear cells, from which monocytes were subsequently depleted using anti-CD14 microbeads. The isolated cell populations were resuspended in RNAprotect reagent immediately. CD3+ T cells in general were included in the pan T sample. The germline ends are 4 bases apart after V is trimmed by 0 bases and J by 5 bases. The CDR1 and CDR2 encoded by the germline V gene are SGHAT and FQNNGV. The CDR3 has 12 amino acids, counting the end cysteine and phenylalanine. This entry keeps only the CDR3 DNA: 36 bases, framed from base 1. The library came from multiplex PCR. Sequencing was carried out with a 454 GS FLX. TCR alpha and beta CDR3 regions were amplified from mRNA by semiquantitative ARM-PCR. In ARM-PCR, tagged nested gene-specific primers were used first, and communal superprimers then performed exponential amplification. Nested primers were removed by exonuclease before the second amplification round on first-round PCR products. Sequencing of the amplicons was performed on the 454 platform, which allows millions of DNA fragments to be sequenced rapidly without cloning bias. A read was counted as effective if the read could be mapped to both V and J germline segments. Regarding the original processing steps: IRmap, which uses pyromap, a Smith-Waterman modification adapted to 454 sequencing errors, was used to assign reads to germline V, D and J segments. Cutoffs set at the 99th percentile of alignment scores from simulated random sequences were applied to filter D-beta assignments. CDR3 was defined as the amino acids between the conserved V-segment Y[YFLI]C motif and the J-segment [FW]GXGT motif. Repertoire diversity was estimated with a compound Poisson process model previously applied to large-scale EST data. A cross-contamination detection procedure was applied to argue against sample contamination as the source of shared CDR3s. The raw public reads went through TCRdb reprocessing: fastp at Q25, MiXCR clone calling, in-frame beta chains kept. Each record represents a unique CDR3 protein, reported with the most common genes and DNA among its rows. These V and J calls derive from TCRdb rather than the authors' analysis. The sample contains over 13,000 distinct CDR3 sequences, about 60% of them found a single time. The ten largest clonotypes hold 35% of the sample.

Points on this clonotype: There is no known antigen for this receptor. Per-base quality was not reported, and no clone a single base away is much larger than it.

The sequence joins TRBV11-2 to TRBJ2-5; the D gene cannot be resolved reliably. The receptor was derived from a middle-aged man in good health. The specimen was total T cells sorted from blood. Explained via the paper, the cell subset or site label denotes: CD3+ T cells in general. The base sequence is TGTGCCAGCAGCTTAGAGGCGGAGACCCAGTACTTC. It specifies CASSLEAETQYF.